The 25 T cell receptor beta chains in this list originate from one sample, sequenced in a study of T cell responses to AZD1222 COVID-19 vaccine. Assay used: immunoSEQ multiplex PCR; TCRdb lists only in-frame clones, some missing. The sample lists some 150,000 clones; roughly 89% were seen once. Source: peripheral blood, taken on day 0 of AZD1222 vaccination. The receptors originated from an adult in good health.

The chain combines TRBV28 with TRBJ1-3, with 9 nucleotides matching TRBD1. This CDR3 region has 16 residues. In germline, CDR1 is MDHEN, CDR2 SYDVKM. The ends lost 6 bases at V and 1 base at J; junction bases unmatched: 7. CDR3 bases: TGTGCCAGCAGGGTGGCGGGACAGGGATCTGGAAACACCATATATTTT. It specifies CASRVAGQGSGNTIYF.

The J gene is TRBJ2-1, the V gene TRBV5-8; 11 bases are a match to TRBD2. The CDR3 extends over 15 amino acids. J gave up 3 bases and V 2 bases, and 1 base lay outside the gene matches. Looked up from germline, CDR1 is SGHTS and CDR2 is YDEGEE. The CDR3 region is CASSLTSGSYNEQFF. The CDR3 coding sequence is TGTGCCAGCAGCTTAACTAGCGGGAGCTACAATGAGCAGTTCTTC. The complete variable domain, with remaining parts taken from reference TRBV5-8 and TRBJ2-1, reads EAGVTQSPTHLIKTRGQQATLRCSPISGHTSVYWYQQALGLGLQFLLWYDEGEERNRGNFPPRFSGRQFPNYSSELNVNALELEDSALYLCASSLTSGSYNEQFFGPGTRLTVL.

This clone appeared once. V is TRBV28 and J is TRBJ1-6; D is perhaps TRBD1 (5 bases). Trimming cost V 6 bases and J 6 bases, with 12 bases left between them. The V gene's germline CDR1 is MDHEN and CDR2 SYDVKM. This CDR3 comprises 14 residues. For the CDR3, the DNA is TGTGCCAGCAGCGCCGGGACTGCTAATTCACCCCTCCACTTT. This codes for CASSAGTANSPLHF.

The chain couples TRBV11-3 to TRBJ1-1; D remains ambiguous. The CDR3 spans 14 residues. CDR1 is SGHNT and CDR2 is YENEEA in the germline V gene. Between the trimmed V and J ends, which lost 1 base and 4 bases, there was a span of 10 bases. The chain's CDR3 is CASSLVAGSTEAFF. In DNA, the CDR3 is TGTGCCAGCAGCTTAGTTGCAGGAAGCACTGAAGCTTTCTTT.

V usage is TRBV6-5 and J usage is TRBJ1-1; unclear D gene. Trimming took 8 bases from V and 4 from J, leaving 11 bases between them. The CDR3 is 12 residues long. The germline V gene has CDR1 MNHEY and CDR2 SVGAGI. In DNA form, the CDR3 reads TGTGCCAGCCTAAAGTGGGGCACTGAAGCTTTCTTT. It is translated as CASLKWGTEAFF.

The V and J genes are TRBV6-5 and TRBJ1-6; unclear D gene. Trimming pared 7 bases from V and 5 bases from J, leaving 6 bases between. CDR1 and CDR2 (germline): MNHEY, SVGAGI. The CDR3 has 12 residues. The chain's CDR3 is CASMADNSPLHF. CDR3 nucleotides: TGTGCCAGCATGGCAGATAATTCACCCCTCCACTTT.

The chain employs TRBV6-2 or TRBV6-3 and TRBJ2-1; D call uncertain. Trimming pared 0 bases from V and 3 bases from J, leaving 9 bases between. CDR3 length: 15 amino acids. Per the germline V gene, CDR1 is MNHEY and CDR2 is SVGEGT. CDR3 bases: TGTGCCAGCAGTTACTCGGGGATGTACTACAATGAGCAGTTCTTC. Its protein is CASSYSGMYYNEQFF.

The chain is built from TRBV27 and TRBJ2-7, with a weak D call TRBD1 (6 bases). The CDR3 is made up of 16 amino acids. V lost 6 bases to trimming and J lost 1 base, with 19 bases between them. CDR1 and CDR2 from the germline V gene are MNHEY and SMNVEV (reference sequence). The CDR3 sequence is CASSPLTGTKSYEQYF. Written as DNA, the CDR3 is TGTGCCAGCAGCCCATTAACCGGGACAAAGTCCTACGAGCAGTACTTC.

The chain couples TRBV5-1 to TRBJ2-1; 7 nucleotides match TRBD2. V shed 5 bases, J shed 8 bases, and the junction held 16 bases outside the gene matches. CDR3 length: 16 residues. Germline V gene lookup returns CDR1 SGHRS and CDR2 YFSETQ. CDR3 DNA sequence: TGCGCCAGCAGGGGCTGGGCGGGAGAGGCGGTCGATGAGCAGTTCTTC. This codes for CASRGWAGEAVDEQFF.

This chain links TRBV19 with TRBJ2-7; 8 bases are shared with TRBD1. V trimming: 6 bases; J trimming: 6 bases; junction bases outside the gene matches: 13. The germline V gene has CDR1 LNHDA and CDR2 SQIVND (reference sequence). The CDR3 runs to 15 residues. CDR3 region: CASSPAGTGFFEQYF. CDR3 nucleotide sequence: TGTGCCAGTAGCCCAGCTGGGACAGGATTCTTCGAGCAGTACTTC. The full variable domain, with the rest looked up from reference TRBV19 and TRBJ2-7, is DGGITQSPKYLFRKEGQNVTLSCEQNLNHDAMYWYRQDPGQGLRLIYYSQIVNDFQKGDIAEGYSVSREKKESFPLTVTSAQKNPTAFYLCASSPAGTGFFEQYFGPGTRLTVT.

This rearrangement joins TRBV29-1 to TRBJ1-2, with D unresolved. Germline V gives CDR1 SQVTM, CDR2 ANQGSEA. Trimming took off 7 bases at V and 7 bases at J, with 16 bases between the two ends. The CDR3 length is 12 residues. DNA for the CDR3: TGCAGCGCCCTCGTTGGGGAGATTGGCTACACCTTC. Protein: CSALVGEIGYTF.

The chain recombines TRBV20-1 with TRBJ1-5; D remains ambiguous. CDR1 is DFQATT, CDR2 SNEGSKA, per germline (reference sequence). The V end lost 3 bases, the J end lost 2 bases, and 11 bases lay between the germline ends. CDR3 size: 14 residues. CDR3 residues: CSASPGPRNQPQHF. The CDR3 DNA is TGCAGTGCTAGTCCTGGGCCTCGCAATCAGCCCCAGCATTTT.

V usage is TRBV6-4 and J usage is TRBJ1-5; tentatively, D is TRBD1 (5 bases). The CDR3 sequence is 17 residues long. V dropped 8 bases and J dropped 1 base, with 21 bases sitting between them. Germline CDR1 reads MRHNA; CDR2 reads SNTAGT. The CDR3 DNA is TGTGCCAGCCGTACCCCGGGACCTCGGGACAGCAATCAGCCCCAGCATTTT. Protein: CASRTPGPRDSNQPQHF.

This rearrangement joins TRBV5-1 to TRBJ2-3, with D hard to call. The CDR3 consists of 13 residues. Germline loops: CDR1 SGHRS, CDR2 YFSETQ. The V and J ends lost 1 base and 0 bases respectively, with 3 bases between them. The CDR3: CASSLTSTDTQYF. As DNA, the CDR3 is TGCGCCAGCAGCTTGACTAGCACAGATACGCAGTATTTT.

This clone appeared a few times. The chain employs TRBV5-1 and TRBJ2-1; tentatively, D is TRBD2 (5 bases). Trimming shortened V by 0 bases and J by 9 bases, and 13 bases separated the two germline ends. The V gene's germline CDR1 is SGHRS and CDR2 YFSETQ. The CDR3 has 14 residues. The CDR3 DNA is TGCGCCAGCAGCTTGGATTTAGCTGCGGGTGAGCAGTTCTTC. It translates to CASSLDLAAGEQFF.

J is TRBJ1-4 and V is TRBV20-1, with a possible D match to TRBD1 (5 bases). The CDR3 spans 11 residues. From germline, CDR1 is DFQATT and CDR2 SNEGSKA (reference sequence). Trimming cost V 1 base and J 10 bases, with 7 bases left between them. CDR3 loop: CSARGQGKLFF. The CDR3 nucleotides are TGCAGTGCTAGAGGTCAGGGAAAACTGTTTTTT.

The J gene is TRBJ1-3, the V gene TRBV7-2; D is unclear. The V gene's germline CDR1 is SGHTA and CDR2 FQGNSA. The ends were cut back, 5 bases at V and 4 bases at J, with 9 bases in the middle. The CDR3 covers 13 residues. CDR3 nucleotide sequence: TGTGCCAGCAGCCCTTTGAGGGGAAACACCATATATTTT. Protein: CASSPLRGNTIYF.

V and J are TRBV7-3 and TRBJ1-1, with a weak D call TRBD1 (6 bases). Trimming cost V 4 bases and J 1 base, with 10 bases left between them. CDR3 size: 14 residues. Per germline, CDR1 SGHTA and CDR2 FQGTGA. CDR3 protein: CASSSQGWNTEAFF. The DNA of the CDR3 is TGTGCCAGCAGCTCACAGGGATGGAACACTGAAGCTTTCTTT.

V and J are TRBV6-5 and TRBJ1-1; possibly TRBD1 for D (5 bases). Germline CDR1 reads MNHEY; CDR2 reads SVGAGI. This CDR3 region has 14 residues. Trimming took 6 bases from V and 5 from J, leaving 16 bases between them. The CDR3 loop is CASRSRGGRTEAFF. The CDR3 DNA reads TGTGCCAGCAGGTCCCGGGGGGGTCGGACTGAAGCTTTCTTT.

V is TRBV7-9 and J is TRBJ1-2; the D gene is possibly TRBD1 (5 bases). The germline V and J ends were trimmed by 2 bases and 6 bases, with 13 bases remaining between them. Germline V lookup: CDR1 SEHNR, CDR2 FQNEAQ (reference sequence). The length of the CDR3 is 14 residues. The CDR3 reads CASSLREGRNGYTF. The CDR3 DNA follows: TGTGCCAGCAGCTTACGGGAGGGGAGGAATGGCTACACCTTC.

The chain recombines TRBV6-2 or TRBV6-3 with TRBJ2-6, with D unclear. V dropped 0 bases and J dropped 3 bases, with 0 bases sitting between them. This CDR3 has 13 residues. Germline CDR1 reads MNHEY; CDR2 reads SVGEGT. CDR3 residues: CASSYSGANVLTF. Written as DNA, the CDR3 is TGTGCCAGCAGTTACTCTGGGGCCAACGTCCTGACTTTC.

The chain employs TRBV19 and TRBJ1-4; D remains unclear. V was shortened by 7 bases and J by 8 bases, with 14 bases between the two germline ends. This CDR3 is 13 amino acids long. Germline-derived CDR1 and CDR2 are LNHDA and SQIVND (reference sequence). The CDR3 coding sequence is TGTGCCAGTACCCTCCGCCCCTCGGAAAAACTGTTTTTT. Translated: CASTLRPSEKLFF.

This chain links TRBV9 with TRBJ2-2, with 9 bases aligning to TRBD1. Germline V gives CDR1 SGDLS, CDR2 YYNGEE. The CDR3 is 15 amino acids. V was pared by 4 bases and J by 4 bases, with 5 bases of the junction left unmatched. The CDR3, as DNA: TGTGCCAGCAGCTCACACAGGGGGCCCACCGGGGAGCTGTTTTTT. Its translation: CASSSHRGPTGELFF. Supplemented by reference TRBV9 and TRBJ2-2, the full variable domain reads DSGVTQTPKHLITATGQRVTLRCSPRSGDLSVYWYQQSLDQGLQFLIQYYNGEERAKGNILERFSAQQFPDLHSELNLSSLELGDSALYFCASSSHRGPTGELFFGEGSRLTVL.

J is TRBJ2-3 and V is TRBV29-1; maybe TRBD2 (7 bases). The CDR3 is 13 amino acids. Germline V lookup: CDR1 SQVTM, CDR2 ANQGSEA. Between the trimmed V and J ends, which lost 2 bases and 6 bases, there was a span of 12 bases. CDR3 DNA: TGCAGCGTTGAACGGGGGGCCATGGATACGCAGTATTTT. This codes for CSVERGAMDTQYF.

The V call is TRBV12-3 or TRBV12-4, the J call TRBJ1-2; D remains unclear. This CDR3 is built from 13 residues. V was pared by 5 bases and J by 4 bases, with 11 bases between. CDR3 amino acids: CASSEHPGYGYTF. CDR3 bases: TGTGCCAGCAGTGAACACCCGGGCTATGGCTACACCTTC.